This T cell receptor (beta chain) was retrieved from a study of early T cells in non-severe SARS-CoV-2 infection (dated by TCRdb to the early 2020s). Notes on the research overall: Bulk RNA from unsorted whole blood was used for TCR sequencing, so alpha and beta chains could not be paired.

Set within a cohort of healthcare workers in London, UK, this nested case-control study involved weekly PCR testing of nasopharyngeal swabs along with blood sampling. Healthcare workers were recruited during the week of the UK lockdown, between 23 and 31 March 2020, and followed weekly for up to roughly 15 weeks. The protocol used for the library was 5' RACE. Sequencing took place on a NextSeq 500. In the TCR library protocol, unique molecular identifiers were attached to individual cDNA molecules to correct for PCR bias and sequencing error. Both TCR alpha and beta chains were sequenced, and tight co-correlation was observed between alpha and beta sequence abundances in each sample. The published analysis was carried out like this. V gene, J gene and CDR3 annotation of TCR sequences was performed with Decombinator V4. TCRs were defined as expanded if a significant change between any two time points was detected under a Poisson model with p below 0.0001. TCR abundances were normalised to the total number of TCRs sequenced in each sample and reported as counts per million. VDJdb, accessed on 1 November 2021, was searched for TCRs annotated for CMV, EBV and SARS-CoV-2, and TCRs annotated for more than one antigen were excluded. The public reads were quality trimmed at Q25 with fastp and then assembled into clones with MiXCR by TCRdb, keeping productive beta chains. Rows are unified per CDR3 protein, each entry keeping the most common DNA and genes. Clone size and V and J calls follow TCRdb, not the original study. The sample table records 60,000 to 75,000 distinct CDR3 sequences; approximately 10% of these occur just once. Of the sample, approximately 6.4% is held by the ten largest clones.

This clonotype was seen at least ten times. Its antigen is still unknown. Qualities for individual bases were not recorded, and no much larger clone is one base off. Here is what the overall study found, with its caveats: VDJdb matching was skewed toward anti-spike CD8 responses and likely underestimated virus-specific expansions, missing private and CD4 specificities.

This receptor was identified in an adult who was a healthcare worker with PCR-confirmed SARS-CoV-2 infection or an uninfected control (not recorded which). The sequenced sample consisted of whole blood.

CDR3 protein: CASSQRGRRPAREQYF. In nucleotides, the sequence is TGTGCCAGCAGCCAACGGGGGCGCAGGCCGGCCCGCGAGCAGTACTTC. The chain joins TRBV3-1 to TRBJ2-7; the D gene may be TRBD1 or TRBD2, since each aligns over 6 bases. Relative to germline, V is 2 bases shorter and J is 6 bases shorter, with 20 bases between their ends. The CDR3 has 16 amino acids, counting the end cysteine and phenylalanine. Of all the DNA, just the CDR3 is kept, 48 bases in frame from base 1. The germline V gene (reference sequence) provides CDR1 LGHDT and CDR2 YNNKEL.